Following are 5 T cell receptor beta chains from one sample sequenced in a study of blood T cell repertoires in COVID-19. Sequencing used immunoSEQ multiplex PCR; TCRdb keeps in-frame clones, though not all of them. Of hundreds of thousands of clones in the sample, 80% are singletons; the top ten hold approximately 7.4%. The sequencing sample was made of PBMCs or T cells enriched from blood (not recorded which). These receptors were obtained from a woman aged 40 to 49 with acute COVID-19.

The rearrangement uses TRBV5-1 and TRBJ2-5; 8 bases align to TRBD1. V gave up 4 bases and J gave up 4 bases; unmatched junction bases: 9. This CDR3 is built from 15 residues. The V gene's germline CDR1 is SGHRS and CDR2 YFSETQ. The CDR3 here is CASSKQGERGETQYF. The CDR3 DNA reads TGCGCCAGCAGCAAACAGGGGGAGAGGGGAGAGACCCAGTACTTC.

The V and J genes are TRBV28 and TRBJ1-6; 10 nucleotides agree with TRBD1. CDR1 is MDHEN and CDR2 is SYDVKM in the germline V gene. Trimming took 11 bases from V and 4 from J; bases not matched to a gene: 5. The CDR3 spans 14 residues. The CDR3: CAGGQGPYNSPLHF. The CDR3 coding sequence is TGTGCCGGGGGACAGGGGCCGTATAATTCACCCCTCCACTTT.

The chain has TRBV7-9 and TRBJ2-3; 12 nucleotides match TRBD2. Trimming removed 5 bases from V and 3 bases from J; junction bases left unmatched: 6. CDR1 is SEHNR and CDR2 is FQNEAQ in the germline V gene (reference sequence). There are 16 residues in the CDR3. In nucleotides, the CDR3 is TGTGCCAGCAGCCCGCTAGCGGGAGGGGTGACAGATACGCAGTATTTT. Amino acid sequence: CASSPLAGGVTDTQYF.

CDR3 in amino acids: CASSLRGTGKAFF. Here the CDR3 DNA reads TGTGCCAGCAGCTTGCGCGGGACAGGGAAAGCTTTCTTT. V usage is TRBV11-3 and J usage is TRBJ1-1, with 9 bases fitting TRBD1. Germline loops: CDR1 SGHNT, CDR2 YENEEA. The junction had 5 bases not matched to a gene; V was cut back by 3 bases and J by 9 bases. The CDR3 extends over 13 amino acids.

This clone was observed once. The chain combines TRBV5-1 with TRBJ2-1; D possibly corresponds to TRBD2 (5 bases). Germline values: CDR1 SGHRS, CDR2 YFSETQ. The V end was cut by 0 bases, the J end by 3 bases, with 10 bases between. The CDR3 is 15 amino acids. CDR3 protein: CASSLVAGFYNEQFF. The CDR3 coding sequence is TGCGCCAGCAGCTTGGTCGCGGGTTTCTACAATGAGCAGTTCTTC.